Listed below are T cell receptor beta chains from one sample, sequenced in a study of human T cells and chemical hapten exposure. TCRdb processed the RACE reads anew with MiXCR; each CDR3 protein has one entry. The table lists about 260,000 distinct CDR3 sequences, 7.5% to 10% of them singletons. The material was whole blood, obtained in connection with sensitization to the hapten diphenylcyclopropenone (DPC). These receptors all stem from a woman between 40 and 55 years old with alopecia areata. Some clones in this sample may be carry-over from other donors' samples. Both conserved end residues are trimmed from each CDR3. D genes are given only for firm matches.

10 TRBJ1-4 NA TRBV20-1 SALLSAEKLF
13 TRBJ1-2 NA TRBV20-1 SARDGNGYRAGYT
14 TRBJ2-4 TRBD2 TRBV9 ASSAGSGRAGDIQY
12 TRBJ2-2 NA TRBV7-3 ASSSDSNTGELF
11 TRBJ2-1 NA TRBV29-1 SVRSGVSNEQF
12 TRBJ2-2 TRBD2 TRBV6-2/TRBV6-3 ASKAGVSTGELF
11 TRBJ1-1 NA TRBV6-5 ASSYGGEVEAF
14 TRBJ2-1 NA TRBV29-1 SVGRRRGRSYNEQF
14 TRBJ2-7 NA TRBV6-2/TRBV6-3 ASTDSPNQRRNEQY
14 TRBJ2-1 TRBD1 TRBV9 ASSPQGRKIYNEQF
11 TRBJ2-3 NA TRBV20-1 SAQLSGADTQY
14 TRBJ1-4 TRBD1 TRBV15 ATSSPTTGDHEKLF
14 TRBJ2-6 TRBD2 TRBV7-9 ASSLTSGTGANVLT
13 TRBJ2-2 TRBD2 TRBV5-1 ASSPSTSEGGELF
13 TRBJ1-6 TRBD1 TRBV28 ASRLNTGERSPLH
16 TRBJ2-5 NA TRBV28 ASSLPAVYPGGQETQY
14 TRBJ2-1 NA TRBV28 ASSFLEGSSYNEQF
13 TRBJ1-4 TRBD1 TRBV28 ASSAGGSTNEKLF
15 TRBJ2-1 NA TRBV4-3 ASSLEGLGDSSNEQF
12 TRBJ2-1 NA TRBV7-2 ASRRGGDYNEQF
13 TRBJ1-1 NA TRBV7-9 ASSSNRDTGAEAF
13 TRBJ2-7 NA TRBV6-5 ASSRGTQEAYEQY
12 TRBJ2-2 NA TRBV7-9 ASSLLQNTGELF
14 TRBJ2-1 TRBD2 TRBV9 ASSVDGTSLYNEQF
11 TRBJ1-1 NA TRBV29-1 SVGRNLNTEAF
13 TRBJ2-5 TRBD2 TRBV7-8 ASSPRTSGKETQY
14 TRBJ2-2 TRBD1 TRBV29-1 SVTAIGTVNTGELF
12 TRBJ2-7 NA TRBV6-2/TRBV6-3 ASSYSSGPYEQY
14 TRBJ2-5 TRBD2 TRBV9 ASSAGGAGVIETQY
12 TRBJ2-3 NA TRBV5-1 ASSFTGRADTQY
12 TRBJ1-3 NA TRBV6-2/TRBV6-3 ASSSAGSGNTIY
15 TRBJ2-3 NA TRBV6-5 ASNPEGVGRSTDTQY
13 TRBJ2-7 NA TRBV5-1 ASSLEPLSSYEQY
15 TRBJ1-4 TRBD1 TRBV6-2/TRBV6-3 ASTPSPSGTGREKLF
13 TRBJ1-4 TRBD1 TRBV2 ASSEGTATNEKLF
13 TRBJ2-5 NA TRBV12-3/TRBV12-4 ASSLGQGGTETQY
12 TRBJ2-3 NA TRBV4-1 ASSQETSTDTQY
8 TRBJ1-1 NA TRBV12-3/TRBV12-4 ASSFTAAF
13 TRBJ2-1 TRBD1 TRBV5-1 ASSPQGVQANEQF
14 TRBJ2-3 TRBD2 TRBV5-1 ASSLAPGTNTDTQY
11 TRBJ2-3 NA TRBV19 ASTTRVADTQY
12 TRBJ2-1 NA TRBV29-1 SVVPHNSYNEQF
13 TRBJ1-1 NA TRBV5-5 ASSLFPSGDTEAF
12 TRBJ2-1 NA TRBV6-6 ASSYIGSYNEQF
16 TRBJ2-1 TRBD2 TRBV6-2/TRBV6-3 ASSRLAGGSPSYNEQF
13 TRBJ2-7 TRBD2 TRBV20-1 SAGKRTSGRDEQY
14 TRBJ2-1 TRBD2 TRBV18 ASSPPGLAGVNEQF
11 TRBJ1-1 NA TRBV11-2 ASRYAPGREAF
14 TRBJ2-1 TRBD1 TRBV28 ASSLSGTGYYNEQF
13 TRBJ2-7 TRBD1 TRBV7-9 ASSHGQGSSYEQY
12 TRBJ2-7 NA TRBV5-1 ASSPNTGGDEQY
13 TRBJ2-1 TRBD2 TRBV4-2 ASSQSLAAVNEQF